These T cell receptor beta chains were read from a single sample in a study of cytomegalovirus exposure and HLA in healthy donors. Repertoires were generated with immunoSEQ multiplex PCR, while TCRdb's copy carries only in-frame clones and drops some. This table lists fewer than 250,000 clones. The sequenced sample consisted of PBMCs. Receptors were obtained from a woman aged 25-40 years in good health and CMV-seropositive. Each CDR3 is given with its conserved first and last residue. The order of the fields is V gene, CDR3 length, J gene, D gene, CDR3 DNA, CDR3 protein. A D gene is named only where the DNA matches it firmly.

TRBV9	15	TRBJ1-5	TRBD1	TGTGCCAGCAGCGTAACAGGGGTTGGCAATCAGCCCCAGCATTTT	CASSVTGVGNQPQHF
TRBV12-5	19	TRBJ1-6	TRBD1	TGTGCTAGTGGTCTATTCTCGGGACAGGGGAGCTCCTATAATTCACCCCTCCACTTT	CASGLFSGQGSSYNSPLHF
TRBV7-2	14	TRBJ2-5	-	TGTGCCAGCAGCTGGGTCGATGCGGAAGAGACCCAGTACTTC	CASSWVDAEETQYF
TRBV4-1	16	TRBJ2-7	TRBD2	TGCGCCAGCAGCCCTCCCAGCGGGGGCGCCTCCTACGAGCAGTACTTC	CASSPPSGGASYEQYF
TRBV30	14	TRBJ1-6	-	TGTGCCTGGAGTGTACAGGGAAGAGGTTCACCCCTCCACTTT	CAWSVQGRGSPLHF
TRBV5-8	14	TRBJ2-7	TRBD1	TGTGCCAGCAGGTCTAGGGGGCCCTCCTACGAGCAGTACTTC	CASRSRGPSYEQYF
TRBV28	12	TRBJ1-2	-	TGTGCCACCGCGGATTTCCCCTATGGCTACACCTTC	CATADFPYGYTF
TRBV11-2	14	TRBJ1-2	TRBD1	TGTGCCAGCAGCGAAAGAGGGACAGCATATGGCTACACCTTC	CASSERGTAYGYTF
TRBV7-8	14	TRBJ1-2	TRBD1	TGTGCCAGCAGCTGGGACAGGGCTAACTATGGCTACACCTTC	CASSWDRANYGYTF
TRBV9	15	TRBJ2-7	TRBD1	TGTGCCAGCAGCCTGGGAAGGGGGCTCGCTCACGAGCAGTACTTC	CASSLGRGLAHEQYF
TRBV4-2	15	TRBJ1-4	TRBD1	TGTGCCAGCAGCCAAGCGGGGACAGGAAATGAAAAACTGTTTTTT	CASSQAGTGNEKLFF
TRBV7-9	14	TRBJ2-3	TRBD2	TGTGCCAGCAGCATGGGACTAGAAACAGATACGCAGTATTTT	CASSMGLETDTQYF
TRBV6-5	13	TRBJ1-2	-	TGTGCCAGCAGGCGGACAGAGAACTATGGCTACACCTTC	CASRRTENYGYTF
TRBV7-9	10	TRBJ2-3	-	TGTGCCAGCAGCCCCAATACGCAGTATTTT	CASSPNTQYF
TRBV5-1	13	TRBJ1-1	TRBD1	TGCGCCAGCAGCTTAGAACCACTTCGACAGGGGTTCTTT	CASSLEPLRQGFF
TRBV9	15	TRBJ2-5	-	TGTGCCAGCAGCGTAGGGGCAGTACAACAAGAGACCCAGTACTTC	CASSVGAVQQETQYF
TRBV10-3	14	TRBJ2-3	TRBD1	TGTGCCATCGCCGGGACAGGGTGGACAGATACGCAGTATTTT	CAIAGTGWTDTQYF
TRBV7-9	11	TRBJ2-3	-	TGTGCCAGCAGCCTCACAGATACGCAGTATTTT	CASSLTDTQYF
TRBV5-4	13	TRBJ1-1	-	TGTGCCAGCAGCTTGAACAGGGTAACTGAAGCTTTCTTT	CASSLNRVTEAFF
TRBV7-9	18	TRBJ2-1	TRBD2	TGTGCCAGCAGCCAAGGACTAGCGGGGATCTCACCTTACAATGAGCAGTTCTTC	CASSQGLAGISPYNEQFF
TRBV4-3	15	TRBJ2-7	-	TGCGCCAGCAGCCACCTAGCGAGACCTCCTTACGAGCAGTACTTC	CASSHLARPPYEQYF
TRBV7-9	14	TRBJ2-7	TRBD1	TGTGCCAGCAGCCCGGGACAGTATTCCTACGAGCAGTACTTC	CASSPGQYSYEQYF
TRBV5-1	14	TRBJ2-5	TRBD1	TGCGCCAGCAACGGACAGGGCGGGCCGGAGACCCAGTACTTC	CASNGQGGPETQYF
TRBV5-5	13	TRBJ1-5	-	TGTGCCAGCAGCTTACAGGGATATCAGCCCCAGCATTTT	CASSLQGYQPQHF
TRBV19	15	TRBJ1-2	TRBD1	TGTGCCAGTAGTACGATCGCCGGGACAGACTATGGCTACACCTTC	CASSTIAGTDYGYTF
TRBV6-1	15	TRBJ2-5	TRBD1	TGTGCCAGCCCGGACAGGGGGCGTCGGCAAGAGACCCAGTACTTC	CASPDRGRRQETQYF